This TCR beta chain was retrieved from a study of T-cell reconstitution after alpha-beta-depleted transplantation in children. Findings and caveats of the study: There were reportedly several hundred expanded graft clones from which alpha-beta T cells came about two months after transplant.

TCRbeta library construction was performed incorporating unique molecular identifiers. TCRdb reprocessed the PCR reads via MiXCR and lists one record per CDR3 protein. The data show almost 500,000 distinct CDR3 sequences, about 10% seen once. This clonotype was recorded once. Its specificity is unknown. The CDR3 loop spans 15 amino acids. Trimming took 0 bases from V and 5 from J; bases not matched to a gene: 6. Germline-derived CDR1 and CDR2 are SQVTM and ANQGSEA. The receptor comes from a child aged 2 to 10 with inherited bone marrow failure, due to receive a stem cell transplant. Sample: PBMCs, taken before TCRalphabeta/CD19-depleted stem cell transplant. The gene calls are TRBV29-1 and TRBJ2-1; TRBD2 matches 8 bases. CDR3 nucleotide sequence: TGCAGCGTTGAAGACCCCGGGAGGGACAACAATGAGCAGTTCTTC. Translated: CSVEDPGRDNNEQFF.